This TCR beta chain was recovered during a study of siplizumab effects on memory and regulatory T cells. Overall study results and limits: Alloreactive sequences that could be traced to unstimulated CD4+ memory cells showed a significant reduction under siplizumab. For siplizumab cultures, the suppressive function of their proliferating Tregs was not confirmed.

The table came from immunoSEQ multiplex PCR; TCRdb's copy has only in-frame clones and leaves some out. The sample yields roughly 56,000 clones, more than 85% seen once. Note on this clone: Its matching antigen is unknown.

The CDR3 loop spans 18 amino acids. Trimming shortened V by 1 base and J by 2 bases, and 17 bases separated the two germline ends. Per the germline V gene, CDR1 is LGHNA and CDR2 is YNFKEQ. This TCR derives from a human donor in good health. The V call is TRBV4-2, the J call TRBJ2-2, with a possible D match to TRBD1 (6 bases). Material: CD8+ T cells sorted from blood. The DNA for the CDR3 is TGTGCCAGCAGCCAAGCCTTCCCCAGGGACACAAACACCGGGGAGCTGTTTTTT. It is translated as CASSQAFPRDTNTGELFF.